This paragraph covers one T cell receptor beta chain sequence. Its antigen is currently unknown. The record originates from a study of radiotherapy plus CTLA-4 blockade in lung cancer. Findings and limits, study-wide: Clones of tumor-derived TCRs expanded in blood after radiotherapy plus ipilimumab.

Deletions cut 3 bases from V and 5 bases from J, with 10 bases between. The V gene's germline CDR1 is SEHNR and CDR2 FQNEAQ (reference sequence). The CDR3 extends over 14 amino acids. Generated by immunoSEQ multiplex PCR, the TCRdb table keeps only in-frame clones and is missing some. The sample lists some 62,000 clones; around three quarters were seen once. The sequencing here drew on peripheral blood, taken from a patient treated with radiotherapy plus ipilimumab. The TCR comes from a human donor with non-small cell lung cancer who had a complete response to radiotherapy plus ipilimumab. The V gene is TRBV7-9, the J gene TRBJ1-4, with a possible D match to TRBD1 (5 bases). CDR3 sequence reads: CASSFTGGNEKLFF. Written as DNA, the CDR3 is TGTGCCAGCAGCTTCACCGGGGGAAATGAAAAACTGTTTTTT. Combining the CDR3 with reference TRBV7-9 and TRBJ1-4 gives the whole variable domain DTGVSQNPRHKITKRGQNVTFRCDPISEHNRLYWYRQTLGQGPEFLTYFQNEAQLEKSRLLSDRFSAERPKGSFSTLEIQRTEQGDSAMYLCASSFTGGNEKLFFGSGTQLSVL.